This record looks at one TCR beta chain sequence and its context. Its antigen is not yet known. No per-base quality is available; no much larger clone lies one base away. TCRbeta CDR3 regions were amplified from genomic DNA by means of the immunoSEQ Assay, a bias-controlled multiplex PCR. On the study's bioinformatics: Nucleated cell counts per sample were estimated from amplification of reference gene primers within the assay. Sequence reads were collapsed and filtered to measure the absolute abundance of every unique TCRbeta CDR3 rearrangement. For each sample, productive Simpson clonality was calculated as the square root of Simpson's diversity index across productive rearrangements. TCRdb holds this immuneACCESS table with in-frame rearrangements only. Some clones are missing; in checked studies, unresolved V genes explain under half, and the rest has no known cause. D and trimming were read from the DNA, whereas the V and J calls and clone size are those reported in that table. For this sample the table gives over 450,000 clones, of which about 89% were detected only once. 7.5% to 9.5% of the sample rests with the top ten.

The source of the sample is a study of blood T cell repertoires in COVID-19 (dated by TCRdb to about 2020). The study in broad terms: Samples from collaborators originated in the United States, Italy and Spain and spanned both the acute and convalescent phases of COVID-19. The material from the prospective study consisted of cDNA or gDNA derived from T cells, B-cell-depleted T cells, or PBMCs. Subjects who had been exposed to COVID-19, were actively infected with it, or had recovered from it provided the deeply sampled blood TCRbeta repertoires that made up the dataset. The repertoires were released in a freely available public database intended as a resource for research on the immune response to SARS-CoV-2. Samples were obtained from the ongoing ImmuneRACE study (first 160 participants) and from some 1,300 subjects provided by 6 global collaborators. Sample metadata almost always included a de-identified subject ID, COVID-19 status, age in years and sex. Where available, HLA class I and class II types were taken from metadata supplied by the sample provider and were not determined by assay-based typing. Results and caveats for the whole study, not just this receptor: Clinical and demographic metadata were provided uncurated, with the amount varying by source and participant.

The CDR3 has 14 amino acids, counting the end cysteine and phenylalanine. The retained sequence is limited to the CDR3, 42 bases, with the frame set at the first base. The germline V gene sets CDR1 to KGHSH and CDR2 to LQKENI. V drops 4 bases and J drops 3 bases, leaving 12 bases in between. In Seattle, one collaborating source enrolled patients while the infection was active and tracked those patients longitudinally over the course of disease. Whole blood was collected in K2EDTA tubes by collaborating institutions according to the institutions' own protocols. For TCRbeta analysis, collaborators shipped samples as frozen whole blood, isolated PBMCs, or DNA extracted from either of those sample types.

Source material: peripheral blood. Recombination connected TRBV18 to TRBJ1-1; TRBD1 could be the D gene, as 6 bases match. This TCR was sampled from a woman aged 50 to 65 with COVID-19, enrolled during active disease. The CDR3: CASSLRGGDTEAFF. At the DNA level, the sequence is TGTGCCAGCTCACTCAGGGGTGGGGACACTGAAGCTTTCTTT.